The T cell receptor beta chain described here comes from a study of cytomegalovirus exposure and HLA in healthy donors. The donors were healthy bone marrow donors. Study-wide results and limits: CMV serostatus alone was available as immune exposure information. The investigators catalogued 150 to 200 TCR beta chains as cytomegalovirus-associated.

This PCR relied on a set of 60 Vbeta primers and 13 Jbeta primers. Data came from immunoSEQ multiplex PCR; TCRdb stores just in-frame clones and leaves some out. The table shows approximately 180,000 clones, with 75% to 80% occurring only once. Germline V gene sequence: CDR1 SGHTA, CDR2 FQGTGA. The germline V and J ends were trimmed by 0 bases and 3 bases, with 6 bases remaining between them. The CDR3 is 13 residues long. As for this clone: Its antigen is still unknown. Other DNA variants within this sample encode the same CDR3.

The sample consisted of PBMCs. The TCR was taken from a man in his forties in good health and CMV-seropositive. The chain employs TRBV7-3 and TRBJ2-7; tentatively, D is TRBD2 (6 bases). This CDR3 is CASSLTGGYEQYF. The CDR3 nucleotides are TGTGCCAGCAGCTTAACGGGAGGCTACGAGCAGTACTTC. Variable domain in full (rest from reference TRBV7-3 and TRBJ2-7): GAGVSQTPSNKVTEKGKYVELRCDPISGHTALYWYRQSLGQGPEFLIYFQGTGAADDSGLPNDRFFAVRPEGSVSTLKIQRTERGDSAVYLCASSLTGGYEQYFGPGTRLTVT.